A single TCR beta chain is shown here with its context. Its antigen target is currently unknown. No base quality information exists; no much larger clone differs at one position. The immunoSEQ Assay, a bias-controlled multiplex PCR, was used to amplify TCRbeta CDR3 regions from genomic DNA. For the original study's pipeline: Within the assay, amplification of reference gene primers was used to estimate how many nucleated cells each sample contained. Sequence reads were collapsed and filtered to measure the absolute abundance of every unique TCRbeta CDR3 rearrangement. For each sample, productive Simpson clonality was calculated by taking the square root of Simpson's diversity index across productive rearrangements. TCRdb holds this immuneACCESS table with in-frame rearrangements only. Some clones are missing; in checked studies, unresolved V genes explain under half, and the rest has no known cause. V and J calls and clone size are those listed in that table; D and trimming were worked out from the DNA. The sample contains 100,000 to 150,000 clones, 85% of them found a single time. The ten largest account for roughly 3.9% of the sample.

The data were taken from a study of blood T cell repertoires in COVID-19 (dated by TCRdb to between 2020 and 2021). Some background on the complete study: Collaborator samples came from the United States, Italy and Spain and covered acute and convalescent phases of COVID-19. The prospective study material was composed of cDNA or gDNA derived from T cells, B-cell-depleted T cells, or PBMCs. Sample metadata almost always included a de-identified subject ID, COVID-19 status, age in years and sex. Deeply sampled blood TCRbeta repertoires from subjects exposed to, actively infected with, or recovered from COVID-19 were included in the dataset. The samples were drawn from two sources: the first 160 participants of the ongoing ImmuneRACE study, and 1,200 or so subjects contributed by 6 global collaborators. Where HLA class I and class II types were available, the types were taken from metadata supplied by the sample provider, not from assay-based typing. The repertoires were released in a freely available public database intended as a resource for research on the immune response to SARS-CoV-2.

The collaborating institutions used their own protocols to collect whole blood in K2EDTA tubes. Collaborator samples were shipped for TCRbeta analysis as frozen whole blood, isolated PBMCs, or DNA extracted from either sample type. The paper as a whole reports these results and caveats: The quantity of clinical and demographic metadata differed by source and by participant and was supplied without curation.

Counted from cysteine to phenylalanine, this CDR3 has 14 amino acids. Only the CDR3 region is kept as DNA, spanning 42 bases read in frame from base 1. CDR1 and CDR2, per the germline V gene (reference sequence), are LGHDT and YNNKEL. The V end gives up 3 bases and the J end 6 bases, leaving 8 bases in the junction not matched to a gene. The chain is assembled from TRBV3-1 (or the pseudogene TRBV3-2) and TRBJ2-7, with TRBD2 matching 7 junction bases. The TCR originated in a man aged 60 to 69 with acute or convalescent COVID-19. The sample consisted of peripheral blood. The bases read TGTGCCAGCAGCCACCAGGCGGGAGCGGGCGAGCAGTACTTC. Translated, it gives CASSHQAGAGEQYF.